This T cell receptor beta chain was sequenced in a study of cytomegalovirus exposure and HLA in healthy donors. Across the study: There were some 400 genotyped donors. Of these, about 81% fell in the genetic ancestry cluster associated with self-reported Caucasian donors.

Study-wide results and caveats: Many donors shared some public TCRs, even though most TCR sequences were rare.

V was shortened by 0 bases and J by 4 bases, with 9 bases between the two germline ends. CDR1 and CDR2 from the germline V gene are KGHSY and FQNENV. The CDR3 runs to 15 residues. The PCR made use of 60 Vbeta and 13 Jbeta primers. Sequenced by immunoSEQ multiplex PCR; TCRdb stores in-frame clones only, minus some. Counted here are approximately 140,000 clones, approximately 85% occurring once; the ten biggest clones make up just under 6.5%. About this clone: The target antigen is unknown.

The chain carries TRBV16 and TRBJ1-4; tentative D call: TRBD1 (5 bases). This clonotype originated in a man between 45 and 60 years old in good health and CMV-seropositive. The sequencing sample was made of PBMCs. CDR3 sequence reads: CASSQSHQGNEKLFF. The DNA of the CDR3 is TGTGCCAGCAGCCAATCCCATCAGGGTAATGAAAAACTGTTTTTT.